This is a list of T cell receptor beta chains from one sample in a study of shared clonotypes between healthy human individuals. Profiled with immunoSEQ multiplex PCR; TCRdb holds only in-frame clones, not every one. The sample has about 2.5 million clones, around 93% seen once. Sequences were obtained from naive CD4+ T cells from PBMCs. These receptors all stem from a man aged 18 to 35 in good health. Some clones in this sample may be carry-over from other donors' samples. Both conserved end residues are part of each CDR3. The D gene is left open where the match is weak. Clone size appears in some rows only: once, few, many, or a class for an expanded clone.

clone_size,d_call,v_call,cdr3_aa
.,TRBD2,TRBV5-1,CASSLASGRASGANVLTF
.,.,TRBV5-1,CASSLAPGLGNTIYF
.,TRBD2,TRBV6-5,CASRYNGRGVYEQYF
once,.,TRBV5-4,CASSLAPQSEQYF
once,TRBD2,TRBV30,CAWSVLAGALGGIQYF
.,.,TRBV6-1,CASREGGWEKLFF
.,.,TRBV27,CASSLVAGELFF
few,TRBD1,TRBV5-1,CASSLDGQAYGYTF
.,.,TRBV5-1,CASSHSVKVGELFF
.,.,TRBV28,CAIFSPVGEFNYGYTF
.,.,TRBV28,CASSLSRDEQYF
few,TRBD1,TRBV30,CAWRTGPNTEAFF
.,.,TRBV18,CASSVLGGSNQPQHF
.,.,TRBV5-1,CASSLEGNGYTF
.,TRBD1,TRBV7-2,CASSLRGTGFYEQYF
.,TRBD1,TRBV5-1,CASSGDRGTYEQYF
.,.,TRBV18,CASSPLHMTGSRETQYF
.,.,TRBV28,CASSRQLEAFF
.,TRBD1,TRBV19,CASKPGQTFTGELFF
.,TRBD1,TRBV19,CASSSSGTGTAFF
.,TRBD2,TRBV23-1,CASSLGLAVLSSYNEQFF
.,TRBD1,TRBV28,CATGGQGQETQYF
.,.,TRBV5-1,CASSLATGASGYTF
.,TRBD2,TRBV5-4,CASSLNAGGSTDTQYF
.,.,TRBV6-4,CASSANGNYGYTF
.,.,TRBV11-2,CASSTRQAETQYF
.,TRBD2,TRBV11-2,CASSSMAAGPYNEQFF
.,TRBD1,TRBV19,CASSTSPGQKLNTEAFF
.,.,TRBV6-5,CASSYGQGGYGYTF
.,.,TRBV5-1,CASRYSSGNTIYF
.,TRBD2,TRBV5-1,CASSPGTSGIDEQFF
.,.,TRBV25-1,CASSPSPKAAYEQYF
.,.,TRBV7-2,CASSPNGATNEKLFF
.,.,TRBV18,CASARIARTNTGELFF
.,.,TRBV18,CASSPAADREQYF
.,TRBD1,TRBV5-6,CASSAIGGPEGELFF
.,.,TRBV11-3,CASSLTGGYNEQFF
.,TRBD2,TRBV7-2,CASRATSWGGEQYF
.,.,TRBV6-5,CASSSSIGTEAFF
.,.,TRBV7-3,CASSQSGGNEQFF
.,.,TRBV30,CAWSVGSANSPLHF
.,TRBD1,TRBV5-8,CASSWDSRSTGELFF
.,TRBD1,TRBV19,CASSPQGASYEQYF
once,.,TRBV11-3,CASSLASGVQFF
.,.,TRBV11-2,CASSHLERPLKAFF
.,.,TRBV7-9,CASSLSGSGETQYF
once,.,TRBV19,CASSLRAIALEQYF
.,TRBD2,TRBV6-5,CASSYGFSGSTGELFF
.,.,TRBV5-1,CASSLAAGTNTGELFF
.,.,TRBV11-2,CASSDPGTYGYTF
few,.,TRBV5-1,CASSLVAGSNTEAFF
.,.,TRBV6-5,CASSYSLHRNNEQFF
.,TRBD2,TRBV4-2,CASSQAHRTSGRSNEQFF
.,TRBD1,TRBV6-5,CASRTGGGEKLFF
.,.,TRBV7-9,CASSTRSILHGGYTF
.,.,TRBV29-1,CSVERQTGNYGYTF
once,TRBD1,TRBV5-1,CASSSGQGFTEAFF
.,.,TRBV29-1,CSVEGIQETQYF
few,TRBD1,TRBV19,CASSPQGLRTEAFF
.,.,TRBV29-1,CSVRQGWNEQFF